A selection of T cell receptor beta chains follows, all from one sample in a study of T-cell reconstitution after alpha-beta-depleted transplantation in children. Using its own MiXCR run on the PCR reads, TCRdb lists one record per CDR3 protein. The data show roughly 570,000 distinct CDR3 sequences, with 25% to 30% seen just once and 30% to 40% held by the top ten. The sample here was PBMCs, taken before TCRalphabeta/CD19-depleted stem cell transplant. The receptors derive from a boy less than two years old with Wiskott-Aldrich syndrome, due to receive a stem cell transplant. The CDR3 runs from the conserved cysteine through the conserved F or W. A D gene is named only where the DNA matches it firmly. Only some rows state a clone size, as once, few, many or a class for expanded clones.

D | J | size | V | CDR3 | DNA
- | TRBJ1-1 | - | TRBV20-1 | CSADRTGKRTEAFF | TGCAGTGCTGACCGGACGGGGAAGAGGACTGAAGCTTTCTTT
TRBD1 | TRBJ1-5 | - | TRBV12-3/TRBV12-4 | CASSSRQGHQPQHF | TGTGCCAGCAGTTCCCGACAGGGTCATCAGCCCCAGCATTTT
- | TRBJ2-1 | few | TRBV2 | CASRASSVSSYNEQFF | TGTGCCAGCAGAGCCTCGAGCGTGAGCTCCTACAATGAGCAGTTCTTC
TRBD1 | TRBJ2-1 | - | TRBV5-1 | CASSFSPLYRGDNEQFF | TGCGCCAGCAGCTTTTCCCCTCTCTACAGGGGGGACAATGAGCAGTTCTTC
- | TRBJ2-3 | - | TRBV3-1 | CASSQAYTQYF | TGTGCCAGCAGCCAAGCTTATACGCAGTATTTT
- | TRBJ2-2 | few | TRBV3-1 | CASSHRNRATGELFF | TGTGCCAGCAGCCATCGAAACAGGGCCACCGGGGAGCTGTTTTTT
TRBD1 | TRBJ1-5 | - | TRBV12-3/TRBV12-4 | CASNRQGAQPQHF | TGTGCCAGCAACAGACAGGGGGCTCAGCCCCAGCATTTT
TRBD2 | TRBJ2-5 | few | TRBV9 | CASSVGTSGVQETQYF | TGTGCCAGCAGCGTGGGGACTAGCGGTGTGCAAGAGACCCAGTACTTC
- | TRBJ2-7 | - | TRBV28 | CASSLTPRVHEQYF | TGTGCCAGCAGTTTAACTCCTCGGGTTCACGAGCAGTACTTC
TRBD1 | TRBJ2-5 | - | TRBV4-2 | CASSQVGDREETQYF | TGTGCCAGCAGCCAAGTGGGGGACAGGGAAGAGACCCAGTACTTC
TRBD1 | TRBJ1-5 | - | TRBV12-3/TRBV12-4 | CASSRLDRGNQPQHF | TGTGCCAGCAGTCGGTTGGACAGGGGCAATCAGCCCCAGCATTTT
- | TRBJ2-1 | - | TRBV21-1 | CASSKSAYEQFF | TGTGCCAGCAGCAAATCCGCTTACGAGCAGTTCTTC
- | TRBJ2-1 | - | TRBV7-9 | CASSFMGGSEQFF | TGTGCCAGCAGCTTCATGGGAGGCAGTGAGCAGTTCTTC
TRBD1 | TRBJ2-7 | few | TRBV27 | CASSDRVSYEQYF | TGTGCCAGCAGTGACAGGGTTTCCTACGAGCAGTACTTC
- | TRBJ1-5 | - | TRBV10-3 | CAISAGRNQPQHF | TGTGCCATCAGTGCGGGCAGGAATCAGCCCCAGCATTTT
TRBD2 | TRBJ2-1 | few | TRBV10-3 | CAISAMTSGSENEQFF | TGTGCCATCAGTGCGATGACTAGCGGGAGTGAAAATGAGCAGTTCTTC
- | TRBJ2-1 | many | TRBV5-1 | CASSLVAGLYEQFF | TGCGCCAGCAGCTTGGTGGCAGGGTTGTATGAGCAGTTCTTC
TRBD2 | TRBJ2-7 | few | TRBV20-1 | CSATRGTSGYEQYF | TGCAGTGCTACTAGGGGGACTAGCGGCTACGAGCAGTACTTC
TRBD1 | TRBJ2-7 | - | TRBV5-1 | CASSPRQGAGEQYF | TGCGCCAGCAGCCCGAGACAGGGGGCGGGAGAGCAGTACTTC
TRBD2 | TRBJ2-3 | - | TRBV12-3/TRBV12-4 | CASSPPGLDTDTQYF | TGTGCCAGCAGCCCTCCGGGACTAGATACAGATACGCAGTATTTT
- | TRBJ1-5 | few | TRBV12-3/TRBV12-4 | CASSPGQPVNSNQPQHF | TGTGCCAGCAGTCCGGGACAACCCGTAAATAGCAATCAGCCCCAGCATTTT
- | TRBJ1-2 | few | TRBV10-3 | CAISETGKNYGYTF | TGTGCCATCAGTGAGACCGGAAAAAACTATGGCTACACCTTC
- | TRBJ2-7 | few | TRBV15 | CATSRDLGIHYEQYF | TGTGCCACCAGCAGAGATCTCGGGATTCACTACGAGCAGTACTTC
TRBD2 | TRBJ2-7 | - | TRBV12-3/TRBV12-4 | CASSPPVSGSYYEQYF | TGTGCCAGCAGCCCGCCCGTTAGCGGGAGCTACTACGAGCAGTACTTC
- | TRBJ1-1 | few | TRBV6-5 | CASSLYRVNTEAFF | TGTGCCAGCAGCTTATATAGGGTTAACACTGAAGCTTTCTTT
- | TRBJ1-2 | - | TRBV6-1 | CASNQQPDYGYTF | TGTGCCAGCAACCAACAGCCCGACTATGGCTACACCTTC
TRBD2 | TRBJ2-3 | - | TRBV4-2 | CASSQPRTSGRYLDTQYF | TGTGCCAGCAGCCAGCCCCGGACTAGCGGGAGGTATCTAGATACGCAGTATTTT
- | TRBJ2-2 | few | TRBV12-3/TRBV12-4 | CASSPSTGRAGELFF | TGTGCCAGCAGTCCCTCGACAGGGAGGGCCGGGGAGCTGTTTTTT
- | TRBJ1-1 | few | TRBV6-5 | CASSYSVGNTEAFF | TGTGCCAGCAGTTACTCGGTGGGGAACACTGAAGCTTTCTTT
- | TRBJ2-1 | few | TRBV3-1 | CASSQSFPGLGNEQFF | TGTGCCAGCAGCCAATCATTCCCGGGTCTGGGGAATGAGCAGTTCTTC
- | TRBJ1-4 | - | TRBV20-1 | CSAPPGFF | TGCAGTGCTCCGCCGGGGTTTTTT
- | TRBJ1-2 | few | TRBV10-3 | CAISVGLSRSGYTF | TGTGCCATCAGTGTCGGACTTTCCCGCAGTGGCTACACCTTC
- | TRBJ1-2 | - | TRBV5-1 | CASSFEWGANYGYTF | TGCGCCAGCAGCTTTGAGTGGGGGGCTAACTATGGCTACACCTTC
- | TRBJ2-7 | - | TRBV5-1 | CASSLATGGPYEQYF | TGCGCCAGCAGCTTGGCCACGGGGGGCCCCTACGAGCAGTACTTC
TRBD1 | TRBJ2-7 | - | TRBV28 | CASSKHRGQFASYEQYF | TGTGCCAGCAGTAAGCATAGGGGACAGTTCGCGTCCTACGAGCAGTACTTC
TRBD2 | TRBJ2-1 | few | TRBV5-1 | CASSFAGGGGPSYNEQFF | TGCGCCAGCAGCTTCGCGGGCGGCGGGGGGCCCTCCTACAATGAGCAGTTCTTC
- | TRBJ2-1 | - | TRBV5-1 | CASSLSLVSNYNEQFF | TGCGCCAGCAGCTTGTCCCTAGTCTCCAACTACAATGAGCAGTTCTTC